Shown below are 10 T cell receptor beta chains from a single sample sequenced in a study of cytomegalovirus exposure and HLA in healthy donors. Only in-frame clones appear in the TCRdb table, and some are missing; sequencing was by immunoSEQ multiplex PCR. The sample shows about 180,000 clones, about 85% of them seen only once. The specimen sequenced was PBMCs. Receptors were obtained from a man between 18 and 29 years old in good health and CMV-seropositive.

About this clone itself: Other DNA sequences in the sample encode the same CDR3. The gene calls are TRBV19 and TRBJ2-5; 8 nucleotides match TRBD1. This CDR3 region has 14 residues. V lost 2 bases, J lost 2 bases, and 1 base stayed unmatched. Per the germline V gene, CDR1 is LNHDA and CDR2 is SQIVND (reference sequence). The chain's CDR3 is CASSITGGQETQYF. In DNA, the CDR3 is TGTGCCAGTAGTATAACAGGGGGACAAGAGACCCAGTACTTC.

Concerning this clone itself: The junction departs from germline at one end; a sequencing error may be responsible. This rearrangement joins TRBV5-1 to TRBJ1-2; 10 bases fit TRBD1. CDR1 SGHRS and CDR2 YFSETQ come from the germline V gene. The CDR3 length is 13 residues. The CDR3 nucleotides are TGCGCCAGCAGCGGGACCGGGACAGGGGTCCAAGACTTC. Amino acids: CASSGTGTGVQDF.

The chain has TRBV5-4 and TRBJ2-1; 7 bases are shared with TRBD2. The junction had 6 bases not matched to a gene; V was cut back by 4 bases and J by 2 bases. CDR3 size: 15 residues. Germline loops: CDR1 SGHNT, CDR2 YYREEE (reference sequence). The CDR3 nucleotides are TGTGCCAGCAGCCCCGGGGGGAATGCCTACAATGAGCAGTTCTTC. Translated: CASSPGGNAYNEQFF.

J is TRBJ1-5 and V is TRBV6-1, with TRBD1 matching over 8 bases. The germline CDR1 and CDR2 sequences are MNHNS and SASEGT. With 6 bases clipped from V and 4 bases from J, the junction kept 5 bases outside the gene matches. The CDR3 length is 14 residues. CDR3 in amino acids: CASSRDRGNQPQHF. The CDR3 nucleotides are TGTGCCAGCAGCCGCGACAGGGGAAATCAGCCCCAGCATTTT.

The chain carries TRBV7-2 and TRBJ2-1; D ambiguous. With 1 base removed from V and 0 bases from J, the gap between germline ends came to 10 bases. The CDR3 runs to 16 residues. Per germline, CDR1 SGHTA and CDR2 FQGNSA. The CDR3 region has the DNA TGTGCCAGCAGCTTAGTGGCGGTCAGCTCCTACAATGAGCAGTTCTTC. It translates to CASSLVAVSSYNEQFF. The full variable domain, completed using reference TRBV7-2 and TRBJ2-1, is GAGVSQSPSNKVTEKGKDVELRCDPISGHTALYWYRQSLGQGLEFLIYFQGNSAPDKSGLPSDRFSAERTGGSVSTLTIQRTQQEDSAVYLCASSLVAVSSYNEQFFGPGTRLTVL.

The J gene is TRBJ2-7, the V gene TRBV4-1; 10 nucleotides match TRBD2. With V trimmed by 4 bases and J by 2 bases, 8 bases remained unmatched. CDR1 and CDR2 (germline): MGHRA, YSYEKL. This CDR3 has 16 amino acids. This CDR3 reads CASSRYPTSGPYEQYF. Written as DNA, the CDR3 is TGCGCCAGCAGCCGCTACCCGACTAGCGGGCCCTACGAGCAGTACTTC.

The chain employs TRBV5-1 and TRBJ2-2; D possibly corresponds to TRBD2 (6 bases). V lost 4 bases, J lost 5 bases, and 21 bases lay in between. Germline values: CDR1 SGHRS, CDR2 YFSETQ. This CDR3 has 17 amino acids. CDR3 nucleotide sequence: TGCGCCAGCAGCGCCCGGCGGGGCGACGTGGTGACCGGGGAGCTGTTTTTT. Encoded protein: CASSARRGDVVTGELFF.

The chain has TRBV25-1 and TRBJ2-7; D is unclear. V lost 2 bases to trimming and J lost 3 bases, with 5 bases between them. This CDR3 is built from 12 residues. The germline V gene encodes CDR1 MGHDK and CDR2 SYGVNS. The CDR3 is CASSERLYEQYF. CDR3 nucleotide sequence: TGTGCCAGCAGTGAAAGACTCTACGAGCAGTACTTC.

This rearrangement joins TRBV7-9 to TRBJ2-1, with 8 bases identical to TRBD1. After removal of 5 bases from V and 7 bases from J, the junction contained 10 bases not matched to a gene. The CDR3 is made up of 15 amino acids. The V gene's germline CDR1 is SEHNR and CDR2 FQNEAQ (reference sequence). In DNA, the CDR3 is TGTGCCAGCAGCAGTGTTCCCGGGACAGGAAATGAGCAGTTCTTC. Amino acids: CASSSVPGTGNEQFF.

This rearrangement joins TRBV5-6 to TRBJ1-3; 7 nucleotides agree with TRBD1. Germline-derived CDR1 and CDR2 are SGHDT and YYEEEE. The CDR3 extends over 16 amino acids. The trim removed 2 bases at V and 2 bases at J, leaving 7 bases unmatched. For the CDR3, the DNA is TGTGCCAGCAGCTTATTTCTACAGGGGACTGGAAACACCATATATTTT. This codes for CASSLFLQGTGNTIYF.